Listed here are 19 T cell receptor beta chains from one sample, sequenced in a study of persistence of HIV-infected CD4 T cells. An overlapping HIV-1 Gag peptide pool stimulated these cells at roughly 0.97 ug/peptide/mL. Sorting selected CD4+ T cells upregulating both CD40 ligand and CD69. The antigens these receptors bind are not known. This was the immunoSEQ version 4 assay in survey mode. TCRdb's table, derived via immunoSEQ multiplex PCR, lists solely in-frame clones and lacks some. Among about 25,000 clones listed, about 74% were seen once. The source material was CD4+ T cells sorted from PBMCs after roughly 19-hour stimulation, sampled from a patient who received antiretroviral therapy. These receptors originate from an adult man with HIV who was CMV-seropositive.

The gene calls are TRBV4-2 and TRBJ1-4; tentatively, D is TRBD1 (5 bases). The germline CDR1 and CDR2 sequences are LGHNA and YNFKEQ. The V gene lost 1 base and the J gene lost 0 bases, with 9 bases spanning the gap. The CDR3 loop spans 16 amino acids. The CDR3 reads CASSQGGSTTNEKLFF. The CDR3 nucleotides are TGTGCCAGCAGCCAAGGGGGGTCAACAACTAATGAAAAACTGTTTTTT.

V usage is TRBV6-5 and J usage is TRBJ2-1; 8 bases agree with TRBD1. The CDR3 is 15 amino acids. The V segment lost 6 bases and the J segment 4 bases; nucleotides outside the gene matches: 8. In germline, CDR1 is MNHEY, CDR2 SVGAGI. The chain's CDR3 is CASRTDRDGYNEQFF. The CDR3, as DNA: TGTGCCAGCAGGACGGACAGGGATGGGTACAATGAGCAGTTCTTC.

This clone was seen more than once but under ten times. The rearrangement joins TRBV10-2 to TRBJ1-1; D gene unclear. The CDR3 is 14 residues long. The ends were cut back, 3 bases at V and 1 base at J, with 9 bases in the middle. Germline values: CDR1 WSHSY, CDR2 SAAADI. The CDR3 protein is CASSDVTENTEAFF. The CDR3 DNA sequence: TGCGCCAGCAGTGATGTTACAGAGAACACTGAAGCTTTCTTT.

This chain joins TRBV27 and TRBJ1-6; TRBD1 agrees at 8 bases. Germline V gives CDR1 MNHEY, CDR2 SMNVEV (reference sequence). The CDR3 is 18 amino acids. The V gene end was trimmed by 3 bases and the J gene end by 0 bases; junction bases not matched to a gene: 7. The CDR3: CASSLSLQGVSYNSPLHF. Written as DNA, the CDR3 is TGTGCCAGCAGTTTGTCCCTACAGGGGGTCTCCTATAATTCACCCCTCCACTTT.

The chain links TRBV18 to TRBJ1-1, with 11 bases that match TRBD1. Germline trimming cut 3 bases from V and 1 base from J; bases unmatched to any gene: 7. Germline V gives CDR1 KGHSH, CDR2 LQKENI. The CDR3 spans 17 residues. The DNA of the CDR3 is TGTGCCAGCTCACCGGCGGACAGGGGGCCATCGAACACTGAAGCTTTCTTT. This gives the protein CASSPADRGPSNTEAFF. The complete variable domain, with remaining parts taken from reference TRBV18 and TRBJ1-1, reads NAGVMQNPRHLVRRRGQEARLRCSPMKGHSHVYWYRQLPEEGLKFMVYLQKENIIDESGMPKERFSAEFPKEGPSILRIQQVVRGDSAAYFCASSPADRGPSNTEAFFGQGTRLTVV.

V gene TRBV13 combines with J gene TRBJ1-6; 8 bases agree with TRBD1. The CDR3 loop spans 14 amino acids. With V trimmed by 5 bases and J by 10 bases, 7 bases remained unmatched. Germline lookup yields CDR1 PRHDT and CDR2 FYEKMQ (reference sequence). The CDR3, as DNA: TGTGCCAGCAGCCAGACAGGGGTTAAATCACCCCTCCACTTT. This gives the protein CASSQTGVKSPLHF.

This clone was recorded only once. V is TRBV30 and J is TRBJ1-1; D is possibly TRBD1 (6 bases). V dropped 0 bases and J dropped 11 bases, with 13 bases sitting between them. The CDR3 contains 12 residues. Germline V CDR1 and CDR2: GTSNPN, SVGIG (reference sequence). The CDR3: CAWSVERGVAFF. The CDR3 nucleotides are TGTGCCTGGAGTGTCGAAAGGGGGGTCGCTTTCTTT.

The J gene is TRBJ2-2, the V gene TRBV25-1, with 7 bases matching TRBD1. The V gene's germline CDR1 is MGHDK and CDR2 SYGVNS. V lost 2 bases and J lost 6; bases outside the gene matches: 6. The CDR3 is made up of 15 amino acids. CDR3 amino acids: CASSEPGGIAGELFF. The CDR3 nucleotides read TGTGCCAGCAGTGAACCAGGGGGTATAGCCGGGGAGCTGTTTTTT.

This chain joins TRBV5-1 and TRBJ2-1, with D uncertain. The CDR3 is 15 residues long. Germline values: CDR1 SGHRS, CDR2 YFSETQ. V lost 5 bases and J lost 0, with 12 bases in between. CDR3 residues: CASSVHSFSYNEQFF. The CDR3 DNA sequence: TGCGCCAGCAGTGTACACAGTTTCTCCTACAATGAGCAGTTCTTC.

This clone was seen more than once but under ten times. The chain joins TRBV25-1 to TRBJ1-3; D is ambiguous. CDR1 is MGHDK, CDR2 SYGVNS, per germline. The CDR3 is made up of 15 amino acids. V shed 3 bases and J shed 6 bases, with 15 bases lying between them. The CDR3 sequence is CASSDLGGVLNTIYF. The CDR3 DNA follows: TGTGCCAGCAGTGACTTGGGTGGAGTCTTAAACACCATATATTTT.

The V call is TRBV7-9, the J call TRBJ1-4; D not resolved. The V end lost 1 base, the J end lost 8 bases, and 11 bases lay between the germline ends. The CDR3 is made up of 14 amino acids. Germline assignment: CDR1 SEHNR and CDR2 FQNEAQ (reference sequence). The chain's CDR3 is CASSLGTDREKLFF. The CDR3 coding sequence is TGTGCCAGCAGCTTAGGCACCGATCGGGAAAAACTGTTTTTT. Complete variable domain (other parts from reference TRBV7-9 and TRBJ1-4): DTGVSQNPRHKITKRGQNVTFRCDPISEHNRLYWYRQTLGQGPEFLTYFQNEAQLEKSRLLSDRFSAERPKGSFSTLEIQRTEQGDSAMYLCASSLGTDREKLFFGSGTQLSVL.

This chain uses TRBV6-5 with TRBJ2-7; TRBD1 agrees at 9 bases. Looked up from germline, CDR1 is MNHEY and CDR2 is SVGAGI. Trimming took 5 bases from V and 0 from J; bases not matched to a gene: 2. The CDR3 length is 14 residues. The CDR3 DNA reads TGTGCCAGCAGTCCGGACAGGGGCTCCTACGAGCAGTACTTC. The encoded protein is CASSPDRGSYEQYF.

In this sample, this clone turned up once. The rearrangement joins TRBV19 to TRBJ1-3; D remains unclear. CDR3 length: 16 amino acids. V lost 3 bases to trimming and J lost 0 bases, with 12 bases between them. Per the germline V gene, CDR1 is LNHDA and CDR2 is SQIVND (reference sequence). CDR3 in amino acids: CASSIRTASSGNTIYF. In DNA form, the CDR3 reads TGTGCCAGTAGTATTCGTACGGCGAGCTCTGGAAACACCATATATTTT.

The rearrangement joins TRBV24-1 to TRBJ2-3, with TRBD1 matching over 7 bases. After removal of 4 bases from V and 0 bases from J, the junction contained 6 bases not matched to a gene. CDR1 KGHDR and CDR2 SFDVKD come from the germline V gene. The CDR3 covers 16 residues. In nucleotides, the CDR3 is TGTGCCACCAGTGACCGGACAGGATCTAGCACAGATACGCAGTATTTT. Its translation: CATSDRTGSSTDTQYF.

The chain links TRBV5-1 to TRBJ2-1, with D perhaps TRBD1 (7 bases). Trimming took 3 bases from V and 9 from J, leaving 13 bases between them. The CDR3 spans 13 residues. The germline V gene has CDR1 SGHRS and CDR2 YFSETQ. This CDR3 is CASSYNQGGEQFF. CDR3 bases: TGCGCCAGCAGCTACAACCAGGGGGGTGAGCAGTTCTTC.

The chain uses TRBV19 and TRBJ2-2, with 8 bases that match TRBD1. Germline CDR1 reads LNHDA; CDR2 reads SQIVND (reference sequence). With 0 bases clipped from V and 6 bases from J, the junction kept 12 bases outside the gene matches. The CDR3 is 18 residues long. The CDR3 bases are TGTGCCAGTAGTATAGATCCTGGCAGGGGGCGCGGCGCCGGGGAGCTGTTTTTT. It codes for CASSIDPGRGRGAGELFF. Looking up the rest from reference TRBV19 and TRBJ2-2 gives the full variable domain: DGGITQSPKYLFRKEGQNVTLSCEQNLNHDAMYWYRQDPGQGLRLIYYSQIVNDFQKGDIAEGYSVSREKKESFPLTVTSAQKNPTAFYLCASSIDPGRGRGAGELFFGEGSRLTVL.

The chain links TRBV28 to TRBJ2-5; D is unclear. The DNA matches TRBJ2-7 better at its end, which makes the J call doubtful. CDR1 and CDR2 from the germline V gene are MDHEN and SYDVKM. The CDR3 totals 14 residues. CDR3 residues: CASRQNLLPYEQYF. CDR3 nucleotides: TGTGCCAGCAGGCAAAACCTACTTCCCTACGAGCAGTACTTC.

The chain has TRBV5-4 and TRBJ2-1; 13 bases are a match to TRBD2. The CDR3 extends over 17 amino acids. After removal of 3 bases from V and 2 bases from J, the junction contained 5 bases not matched to a gene. From germline, CDR1 is SGHNT and CDR2 YYREEE (reference sequence). CDR3 amino acids: CASSSGTSGGAYNEQFF. Here the CDR3 DNA reads TGTGCCAGCAGCTCGGGAACTAGCGGGGGGGCCTACAATGAGCAGTTCTTC. Together with reference TRBV5-4 and TRBJ2-1, the CDR3 gives the full variable domain: ETGVTQSPTHLIKTRGQQVTLRCSSQSGHNTVSWYQQALGQGPQFIFQYYREEENGRGNFPPRFSGLQFPNYSSELNVNALELDDSALYLCASSSGTSGGAYNEQFFGPGTRLTVL.

The J gene is TRBJ2-7, the V gene TRBV11-3; 8 bases map to TRBD1. This CDR3 is built from 15 residues. Germline values: CDR1 SGHNT, CDR2 YENEEA. Losses at the gene ends were 1 base for V and 3 bases for J; bases not matched to a gene: 5. CDR3 nucleotides: TGTGCCAGCAGCTTAGGGCCGACAGGGGTCTACGAGCAGTACTTC. It encodes CASSLGPTGVYEQYF. Drawing the rest from reference TRBV11-3 and TRBJ2-7, the complete variable domain is EAGVVQSPRYKIIEKKQPVAFWCNPISGHNTLYWYLQNLGQGPELLIRYENEEAVDDSQLPKDRFSAERLKGVDSTLKIQPAELGDSAVYLCASSLGPTGVYEQYFGPGTRLTVT.